This is a list of T cell receptor beta chains from one sample in a study of siplizumab effects on memory and regulatory T cells. Sequencing was performed with immunoSEQ multiplex PCR; in TCRdb, only in-frame clones are kept and a portion is missing. Here the sample spans more than 85,000 clones, approximately 90% being singletons. The sample was Tregs sorted from blood. The receptor set was obtained from a human donor in good health. Both conserved end residues are part of each CDR3. A D gene is named only where the DNA matches it firmly. Some rows have no size entry. The others give once, few or many, or a class for an expanded clone.

V gene	J gene	D gene	clone size	CDR3 DNA	CDR3 protein
TRBV5-5	TRBJ1-1	TRBD1	once	TGTGCCAGCAGGGCCGGGACAGGGGGTATGAACACTGAAGCTTTCTTT	CASRAGTGGMNTEAFF
TRBV6-6	TRBJ1-3	NA	NA	TGTGCCAGCAGTTACAGCCCGGACCCCACCATATATTTT	CASSYSPDPTIYF
TRBV4-2	TRBJ2-7	TRBD1	NA	TGTGCCAGCAGCCTTAGTCCGGGACAGGGGATCTACGAGCAGTACTTC	CASSLSPGQGIYEQYF
TRBV5-1	TRBJ1-5	NA	NA	TGCGCCAGCAGGGGTAATAGCAATCAGCCCCAGCATTTT	CASRGNSNQPQHF
TRBV5-6	TRBJ2-7	NA	NA	TGTGCCAGCAGCACTAACTGGGGCTCACCCAAGTCCTACGAGCAGTACTTC	CASSTNWGSPKSYEQYF
TRBV5-1	TRBJ2-6	TRBD1	NA	TGCGCCAGCAGCTTGGCCGTGGACAGGGGTACTCGTGGGGCCAACGTCCTGACTTTC	CASSLAVDRGTRGANVLTF
TRBV7-9	TRBJ1-2	NA	NA	TGTGCCAGCAGCTTAGTTGAGAATGGCTACACCTTC	CASSLVENGYTF
TRBV7-9	TRBJ1-1	NA	NA	TGTGCCAGCAGCTTCTTACAGACTGAAGCTTTCTTT	CASSFLQTEAFF
TRBV19	TRBJ2-7	TRBD1	NA	TGTGCCAGTACCCCTGGGGACAGGGGCGAGGTGTACGAGCAGTACTTC	CASTPGDRGEVYEQYF
TRBV2	TRBJ2-5	NA	NA	TGTGCCAGCAGTGCGGGGCCCAGCCAAGAGACCCAGTACTTC	CASSAGPSQETQYF
TRBV5-8	TRBJ2-3	NA	NA	TGTGCCAGCAGCCTCGGGTCCAGGGGTGGGACAGATACGCAGTATTTT	CASSLGSRGGTDTQYF
TRBV18	TRBJ2-7	NA	NA	TGTGCCAGCTCACCCGTGACTCGGAGCTCCTACGAGCAGTACTTC	CASSPVTRSSYEQYF
TRBV5-1	TRBJ2-5	NA	NA	TGCGCCAGCAGCTTGGTGGGGGCTTCGCAAGAGACCCAGTACTTC	CASSLVGASQETQYF
TRBV7-9	TRBJ2-5	NA	NA	TGTGCCAGCAGCTCTTCGACAGAGGAAGAGACCCAGTACTTC	CASSSSTEEETQYF
TRBV7-8	TRBJ1-2	NA	NA	TGTGCCAGCAGCCCGTTTTCGCGGGGAATAGGGCTTGGCTACACCTTC	CASSPFSRGIGLGYTF
TRBV5-6	TRBJ2-3	NA	NA	TGTGCCAGCAGCTTGGGCCTTTTAGATACGCAGTATTTT	CASSLGLLDTQYF
TRBV28	TRBJ2-7	TRBD1	few	TGTGCCAGCAGTTTAGAGGGGACAGGGTCCTACGAGCAGTACTTC	CASSLEGTGSYEQYF
TRBV2	TRBJ2-2	NA	NA	TGTGCCAGCAACCCAACAGGGTTCACCGGGGAGCTGTTTTTT	CASNPTGFTGELFF
TRBV18	TRBJ1-4	NA	NA	TGTGCCAGCTCACTACACAAGTCAACTAATGAAAAACTGTTTTTT	CASSLHKSTNEKLFF
TRBV2	TRBJ2-3	TRBD1	once	TGTGCCAGTACAGGGGGCAACACAGATACGCAGTATTTT	CASTGGNTDTQYF
TRBV15	TRBJ2-1	NA	NA	TGTGCCACCAGCAGAGCGGTCCCCAGCGGTGAGCAGTTCTTC	CATSRAVPSGEQFF
TRBV5-1	TRBJ2-1	NA	NA	TGCGCCAGCAGCTTGGCCACAGGAACCTACAATGGGCAGTTCTTC	CASSLATGTYNGQFF
TRBV5-1	TRBJ2-1	TRBD2	once	TGCGCCAGCAGCTCACTAGCGGGGAGCTCCTACAATGAGCAGTTCTTC	CASSSLAGSSYNEQFF
TRBV27	TRBJ1-3	NA	NA	TGTGCCAGCAGTCACGGAAACACCATATATTTT	CASSHGNTIYF
TRBV5-1	TRBJ1-1	NA	NA	TGCGCCAGCAGCTTGGTTGCGGATAACACTGAAGCTTTCTTT	CASSLVADNTEAFF
TRBV10-3	TRBJ1-6	TRBD1	NA	TGTGCCACGGGACAGGGTGAAAATTCACCCCTCCACTTT	CATGQGENSPLHF
TRBV5-6	TRBJ2-3	TRBD1	NA	TGTGCCAGCTCGACAACCGGGACAGGGTCCAGAGCAGATACGCAGTATTTT	CASSTTGTGSRADTQYF
TRBV28	TRBJ1-2	NA	NA	TGTGCCAGCAGTGTACCCAGGGGCCACAGCTATGGCTACACCTTC	CASSVPRGHSYGYTF
TRBV4-2	TRBJ2-7	NA	NA	TGTGCCAGCAGCCCATCGGACCGCAACTCCTACGAGCAGTACTTC	CASSPSDRNSYEQYF
TRBV5-5	TRBJ1-3	NA	NA	TGTGCCAGCGGGGGGTCCTCTGGAAACACCATATATTTT	CASGGSSGNTIYF
TRBV27	TRBJ2-5	TRBD2	once	TGTGCCAGTAGACAGGGACTAGCGGGGACGCCTGGGGCGACCCAGTACTTC	CASRQGLAGTPGATQYF
TRBV30	TRBJ2-7	NA	NA	TGTGCCTGGAGTGCCCTTATTTACGAGCAGTACTTC	CAWSALIYEQYF
TRBV6-1	TRBJ1-1	NA	NA	TGTGCCAGCAGGGACGGCCCCTCGAACACTGAAGCTTTCTTT	CASRDGPSNTEAFF